This T cell receptor (beta chain) was obtained from a study of T cell repertoires in cytomegalovirus infection. Study overall: Public TCR beta signatures were indicative of both CMV infection and a matching HLA type.

TCRdb independently ran MiXCR on the reads; one entry per CDR3 protein. Of roughly 990,000 distinct CDR3 sequences in the sample, roughly 30% are singletons; the top ten hold roughly 13%. Whole-study results and caveats: The study found HLA-C-restricted CMV-specific TCR beta clonotypes dominating the ex vivo response. People with CMV and the relevant HLA were identified by cumulative public TCR beta family frequency.

Between the trimmed V and J ends, which lost 2 bases and 2 bases, there was a span of 13 bases. The germline V gene encodes CDR1 MGHRA and CDR2 YSYEKL. The CDR3 is 16 amino acids. A few counts support this clonotype. No antigen is known for it. The specimen was cultured CD8+ T cells from PBMCs, collected from culture after CMV antigen stimulation. The genes are TRBV4-1 and TRBJ1-5, with a weak D call TRBD1 (6 bases). This TCR was sampled from a human donor in good health (CMV status not recorded). Some clones in this sample may be carry-over from other donors' samples. CDR3: CASSQPLGAGNQPQHF. CDR3 coding DNA: TGCGCCAGCAGCCAACCTCTGGGGGCTGGCAATCAGCCCCAGCATTTT.